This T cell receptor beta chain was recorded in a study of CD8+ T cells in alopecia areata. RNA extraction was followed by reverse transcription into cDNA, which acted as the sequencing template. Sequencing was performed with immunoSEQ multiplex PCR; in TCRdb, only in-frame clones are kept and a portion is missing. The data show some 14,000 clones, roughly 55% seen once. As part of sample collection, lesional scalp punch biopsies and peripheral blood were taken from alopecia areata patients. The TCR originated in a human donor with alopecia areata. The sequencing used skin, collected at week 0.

CDR3 bases: TGCGCCAGCAGCCAAGAAGAATCAGGTTATCAGCCCCAGCATTTT. As protein: CASSQEESGYQPQHF. This chain links TRBV4-1 with TRBJ1-5; D gene uncertain. The CDR3 totals 15 residues. Germline V gene sequence: CDR1 MGHRA, CDR2 YSYEKL. V shed 0 bases and J shed 5 bases, with 11 bases lying between them.